This entry is about one T cell receptor (beta chain). The source of the sample is a study of cytomegalovirus exposure and HLA in healthy donors. In the PCR, 60 Vbeta and 13 Jbeta primers were used. Libraries were prepared by immunoSEQ multiplex PCR; TCRdb keeps only in-frame clonotypes and omits some of them. The data show approximately 98,000 clones, 74% seen once. The specimen was PBMCs. This sequence was found in a male donor in good health and CMV-seronegative.

The CDR3 loop is CASSFLGTGLNEQFF. CDR3 bases: TGTGCCAGCAGTTTTCTAGGGACAGGACTCAATGAGCAGTTCTTC. This chain uses TRBV28 with TRBJ2-1; TRBD1 aligns across 8 bases. The trim removed 3 bases at V and 6 bases at J, leaving 7 bases unmatched. Germline V gives CDR1 MDHEN, CDR2 SYDVKM. The CDR3 runs to 15 residues.